These 21 T cell receptor beta chains were sequenced from one sample in a study of OX40 agonist ivuxolimab in advanced cancers. Assay used: immunoSEQ multiplex PCR; TCRdb lists only in-frame clones, some missing. Of 70,000 or so clones listed, 85% to 90% were seen once; the top ten hold approximately 8%. Sequencing was performed on CD4+ or CD8+ T cells sorted from blood, taken in a trial of the OX40 agonist ivuxolimab. The source is an adult with an advanced solid tumor such as melanoma, head and neck, liver or kidney cancer.

This sequence joins TRBV6-1 and TRBJ2-5, with 8 bases matching TRBD1. Near its end, the DNA agrees better with TRBJ2-7, so the J call may be wrong. The CDR3 loop spans 13 amino acids. In germline, CDR1 is MNHNS, CDR2 SASEGT. CDR3 residues: CASRRTGTYEQYF. The DNA for the CDR3 is TGTGCCAGCAGAAGGACAGGGACCTACGAGCAGTACTTC.

V usage is TRBV7-3 and J usage is TRBJ2-5; D perhaps matches TRBD1 (5 bases). CDR3 length equals 14 residues. V was trimmed by 2 bases and J by 5 bases, leaving 12 bases between them. The germline V gene has CDR1 SGHTA and CDR2 FQGTGA. The CDR3 DNA reads as TGTGCCAGCAGCTTAGTGTTCAGGGTCGAGACCCAGTACTTC. Residues: CASSLVFRVETQYF.

The rearrangement joins TRBV18 to TRBJ2-3; 11 bases are a match to TRBD2. Germline trimming cut 4 bases from V and 2 bases from J; bases unmatched to any gene: 2. This CDR3 comprises 15 residues. From germline, CDR1 is KGHSH and CDR2 LQKENI. CDR3 sequence reads: CASSLTSGITDTQYF. Written as DNA, the CDR3 is TGTGCCAGCTCACTGACTAGCGGGATCACAGATACGCAGTATTTT.

The V gene is TRBV7-9, the J gene TRBJ1-1, with 9 bases lining up with TRBD1. Trimming removed 5 bases from V and 6 bases from J; junction bases left unmatched: 7. Germline V lookup: CDR1 SEHNR, CDR2 FQNEAQ (reference sequence). This CDR3 has 14 amino acids. The CDR3 nucleotides are TGTGCCAGCAGCCGGGGGACAGGGCTAGCTGAAGCTTTCTTT. Translated, it gives CASSRGTGLAEAFF.

V is TRBV27 and J is TRBJ2-1; D gene unclear. Trimming took 8 bases from V and 0 from J, leaving 14 bases between them. The germline V gene encodes CDR1 MNHEY and CDR2 SMNVEV (reference sequence). CDR3 length: 15 residues. The chain's CDR3 is CASLLRASSYNEQFF. CDR3 in DNA: TGTGCCAGCCTTTTAAGAGCTAGCTCCTACAATGAGCAGTTCTTC.

The chain employs TRBV7-6 and TRBJ2-7; unclear D gene. Germline CDR1 reads SGHVS; CDR2 reads FNYEAQ. V was clipped by 5 bases and J by 6 bases, with 14 bases between them. The CDR3 is 13 amino acids. The CDR3 DNA is TGTGCCAGCAGCGCAGACCAAATTGGCGAGCAGTACTTC. It is translated as CASSADQIGEQYF.

This rearrangement joins TRBV6-5 to TRBJ2-3; D gene uncertain. V was shortened by 6 bases and J by 2 bases, with 6 bases between the two germline ends. This CDR3 is built from 12 residues. Germline-derived CDR1 and CDR2 are MNHEY and SVGAGI. The CDR3 loop reads CASRGDTDTQYF. In DNA, the CDR3 is TGTGCCAGCAGAGGTGACACAGATACGCAGTATTTT.

V gene TRBV7-2 combines with J gene TRBJ1-5; D not certain. The CDR3 consists of 14 residues. Trimming cost V 2 bases and J 3 bases, with 8 bases left between them. Germline assignment: CDR1 SGHTA and CDR2 FQGNSA. The CDR3 DNA reads as TGTGCCAGCAGCTTAAAGTCAGCCAATCAGCCCCAGCATTTT. Translation: CASSLKSANQPQHF.

The chain recombines TRBV27 with TRBJ2-5, with D hard to call. Per germline, CDR1 MNHEY and CDR2 SMNVEV (reference sequence). There are 14 residues in the CDR3. V lost 3 bases, J lost 2 bases, and 10 bases lay in between. The CDR3 coding sequence is TGTGCCAGCAGTTTCGTAGGTCTACAAGAGACCCAGTACTTC. Translated, it gives CASSFVGLQETQYF.

The chain has TRBV7-2 and TRBJ2-3; tentatively, D is TRBD1 or TRBD2 (6 bases each). Per the germline V gene, CDR1 is SGHTA and CDR2 is FQGNSA. Between the trimmed V and J ends, which lost 3 bases and 6 bases, there was a span of 16 bases. The CDR3 consists of 15 residues. The DNA for the CDR3 is TGTGCCAGCAGCTTGGGAGGTTCAGGGGAGGATACGCAGTATTTT. Translation gives CASSLGGSGEDTQYF. Full variable domain (outside the CDR3, taken from reference TRBV7-2 and TRBJ2-3): GAGVSQSPSNKVTEKGKDVELRCDPISGHTALYWYRQSLGQGLEFLIYFQGNSAPDKSGLPSDRFSAERTGGSVSTLTIQRTQQEDSAVYLCASSLGGSGEDTQYFGPGTRLTVL.

The chain links TRBV7-9 to TRBJ2-7; D remains unclear. Trimming removed 3 bases from V and 3 bases from J, with 9 bases in between. CDR3 length: 13 amino acids. The germline V gene encodes CDR1 SEHNR and CDR2 FQNEAQ (reference sequence). This chain's CDR3 is CASSLGRLYEQYF. The CDR3 DNA is TGTGCCAGCAGCTTGGGCAGACTCTACGAGCAGTACTTC.

The gene calls are TRBV5-1 and TRBJ2-3, with 7 bases identical to TRBD2. V was pared by 4 bases and J by 4 bases, with 12 bases of the junction left unmatched. The CDR3 has 16 amino acids. The germline V gene encodes CDR1 SGHRS and CDR2 YFSETQ. The CDR3 nucleotides are TGCGCCAGCAGCAGGGAGGGGCGGGGGATCGCAGATACGCAGTATTTT. Its translation is CASSREGRGIADTQYF.

In DNA, the CDR3 is TGTGCCAGCAGTCTACGGGGGGGCGGGGTCCGCGGGGAGCTGTTTTTT. It yields the protein CASSLRGGGVRGELFF. The chain couples TRBV27 to TRBJ2-2; TRBD2 matches at 8 bases. Trimming removed 5 bases from V and 7 bases from J; junction bases left unmatched: 12. In germline, CDR1 is MNHEY, CDR2 SMNVEV (reference sequence). This CDR3 region has 16 residues.

The gene calls are TRBV5-1 and TRBJ1-4, with 7 bases matching TRBD1. The V gene's germline CDR1 is SGHRS and CDR2 YFSETQ. This CDR3 region has 16 residues. Trimming at V came to 0 bases and at J to 8 bases, leaving 10 bases not matched to a gene. The CDR3, as DNA: TGCGCCAGCAGCTTGGAAGGCGTCAGGGGGAACGAAAAACTGTTTTTT. This gives the protein CASSLEGVRGNEKLFF.

This rearrangement joins TRBV30 to TRBJ2-3; TRBD2 aligns across 12 bases. This CDR3 has 16 residues. With 5 bases clipped from V and 1 base from J, the junction kept 7 bases outside the gene matches. The germline V gene has CDR1 GTSNPN and CDR2 SVGIG (reference sequence). The chain's CDR3 is CAWGLAGSRGTDTQYF. DNA of the CDR3: TGTGCCTGGGGACTAGCGGGAAGTAGGGGCACAGATACGCAGTATTTT.

This clone was counted at least ten times. The J gene is TRBJ2-1, the V gene TRBV4-1; no reliable D call. This CDR3 has 16 amino acids. Trimming removed 1 base at V and 4 bases at J, with 14 bases between. Looked up from germline, CDR1 is MGHRA and CDR2 is YSYEKL. CDR3 DNA sequence: TGCGCCAGCAGCCAAGTGAATCTAGTCAGTTACAATGAGCAGTTCTTC. Its translation is CASSQVNLVSYNEQFF.

V gene TRBV18 combines with J gene TRBJ2-5; weak D call: TRBD2 (5 bases). CDR1 is KGHSH, CDR2 LQKENI, per germline. Trimming left V 6 bases short and J 2 bases short, with 22 bases between. This CDR3 is built from 17 residues. CDR3 DNA: TGTGCCAGCTCGCCTATTGTCAGGACTTCTATACAAGAGACCCAGTACTTC. Translated: CASSPIVRTSIQETQYF.

This chain connects TRBV7-9 to TRBJ1-4; D gene uncertain. This CDR3 contains 15 residues. The V and J ends lost 1 base and 3 bases respectively, with 9 bases between them. Germline V gene lookup returns CDR1 SEHNR and CDR2 FQNEAQ (reference sequence). Written as DNA, the CDR3 is TGTGCCAGCAGCTTAGTTGGCCGGGCTAATGAAAAACTGTTTTTT. It yields the protein CASSLVGRANEKLFF.

This chain uses TRBV14 with TRBJ2-3; TRBD1 matches 11 bases. CDR1 SGHDN and CDR2 FVKESK come from the germline V gene. With V trimmed by 2 bases and J by 2 bases, 3 bases remained unmatched. This CDR3 is built from 16 residues. CDR3 in amino acids: CASSQRTGGFTDTQYF. CDR3 DNA sequence: TGTGCCAGCAGCCAAAGGACAGGGGGCTTCACAGATACGCAGTATTTT.

The chain couples TRBV15 to TRBJ1-1; no reliable D call. The CDR3 is made up of 14 amino acids. The V gene's germline CDR1 is LNHNV and CDR2 YYDKDF (reference sequence). The V and J ends lost 3 bases and 5 bases respectively, with 13 bases between them. In DNA, the CDR3 is TGTGCCACCAGCAGCCGTGGGGAGATGACTGAAGCTTTCTTT. Its protein product is CATSSRGEMTEAFF.

The CDR3 DNA is TGTGCCAGCAGCTTAGCGGAAGAGACCCAGTACTTC. Translated: CASSLAEETQYF. V is TRBV7-8 and J is TRBJ2-5; D is unclear. This CDR3 comprises 12 residues. Germline values: CDR1 SGHVS, CDR2 FQNEAQ. V dropped 0 bases and J dropped 3 bases, with 2 bases sitting between them.